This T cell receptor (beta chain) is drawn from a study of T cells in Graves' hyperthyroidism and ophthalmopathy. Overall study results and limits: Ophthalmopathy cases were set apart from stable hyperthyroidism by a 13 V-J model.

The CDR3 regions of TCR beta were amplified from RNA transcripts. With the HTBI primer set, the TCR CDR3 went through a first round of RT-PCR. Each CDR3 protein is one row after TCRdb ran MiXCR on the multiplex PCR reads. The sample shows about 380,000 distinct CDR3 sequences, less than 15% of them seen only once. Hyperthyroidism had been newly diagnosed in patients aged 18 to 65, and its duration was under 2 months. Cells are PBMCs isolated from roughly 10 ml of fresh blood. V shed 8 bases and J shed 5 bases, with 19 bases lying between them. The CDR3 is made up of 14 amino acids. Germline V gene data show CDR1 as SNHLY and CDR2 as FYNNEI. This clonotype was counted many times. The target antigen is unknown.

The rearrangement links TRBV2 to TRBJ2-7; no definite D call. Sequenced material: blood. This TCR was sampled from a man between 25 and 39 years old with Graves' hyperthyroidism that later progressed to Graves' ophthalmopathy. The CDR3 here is CASRRSGPSHEQYF. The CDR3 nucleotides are TGTGCCAGCCGAAGATCTGGTCCGTCTCACGAGCAGTACTTC.